The 14 T cell receptor beta chains in this list originate from one sample, sequenced in a study of PD-1 blockade in classical Hodgkin lymphoma. Sequencing was performed with immunoSEQ multiplex PCR; in TCRdb, only in-frame clones are kept and a portion is missing. Of about 34,000 clones detected, around 89% appear once; the ten largest clones hold approximately 0.2%. The sample's time point: newly diagnosed, previously untreated cHL patient sample. By magnetic negative selection, CD4+ T cells were purified from thawed PBMCs. Sequenced material: CD4+ T cells from blood. The receptors stem from a human donor with classical Hodgkin lymphoma.

The J gene is TRBJ2-1, the V gene TRBV4-1; D not resolved. The V gene's germline CDR1 is MGHRA and CDR2 YSYEKL. This CDR3 region has 16 residues. The V and J ends lost 0 bases and 6 bases respectively, with 15 bases between them. The CDR3: CASSQDPVTKVNEQFF. The CDR3, as DNA: TGCGCCAGCAGCCAAGACCCCGTAACGAAGGTCAATGAGCAGTTCTTC.

This clone was found a few times. The chain uses TRBV5-1 and TRBJ1-2; 7 bases align to TRBD1. CDR1 SGHRS and CDR2 YFSETQ come from the germline V gene. J gave up 8 bases and V 4 bases, and 8 bases lay outside the gene matches. This CDR3 is built from 13 residues. The CDR3 region is CASSNTGEGGYTF. The CDR3 DNA follows: TGCGCCAGCAGCAATACAGGGGAGGGAGGCTACACCTTC.

The V gene is TRBV6-5, the J gene TRBJ2-5; D remains ambiguous. The CDR3 totals 12 residues. Germline CDR1 MNHEY, CDR2 SVGAGI. Trimming pared 6 bases from V and 5 bases from J, leaving 10 bases between. The CDR3 region is CASRSIRETQYF. In nucleotides, the CDR3 is TGTGCCAGCAGGTCGATCCGGGAGACCCAGTACTTC.

V and J are TRBV18 and TRBJ1-2; D perhaps matches TRBD1 (6 bases). Looked up from germline, CDR1 is KGHSH and CDR2 is LQKENI. Trimming removed 2 bases at V and 6 bases at J, with 13 bases between. The CDR3 is 14 residues long. CDR3 sequence (DNA): TGTGCCAGCTCACCAGCGTCGGGGGCGAATGGCTACACCTTC. It encodes CASSPASGANGYTF.

The chain carries TRBV19 and TRBJ1-3; D call uncertain. Trimming removed 3 bases from V and 10 bases from J, with 7 bases in between. This CDR3 is 11 amino acids long. Germline-derived CDR1 and CDR2 are LNHDA and SQIVND (reference sequence). In DNA, the CDR3 is TGTGCCAGTAGTATCAAGAGGACCATATATTTT. Its protein product is CASSIKRTIYF. The full variable domain, completed using reference TRBV19 and TRBJ1-3, is DGGITQSPKYLFRKEGQNVTLSCEQNLNHDAMYWYRQDPGQGLRLIYYSQIVNDFQKGDIAEGYSVSREKKESFPLTVTSAQKNPTAFYLCASSIKRTIYFGEGSWLTVV.

The rearrangement joins TRBV5-1 to TRBJ2-1; D uncertain. The V end was cut by 0 bases, the J end by 3 bases, with 16 bases between. The CDR3 consists of 17 residues. Per germline, CDR1 SGHRS and CDR2 YFSETQ. Written as DNA, the CDR3 is TGCGCCAGCAGCTTGGAGGGCTACACCGAACGCTACAATGAGCAGTTCTTC. Translation gives CASSLEGYTERYNEQFF.

The chain couples TRBV4-1 to TRBJ2-1, with 11 nucleotides matching TRBD2. Germline V gene data show CDR1 as MGHRA and CDR2 as YSYEKL. The CDR3 has 20 amino acids. V shed 2 bases, J shed 9 bases, and the junction held 21 bases outside the gene matches. This chain's CDR3 is CASSQFGAGASGGPGFEQFF. CDR3 bases: TGCGCCAGCAGCCAATTCGGGGCTGGGGCTAGCGGGGGGCCGGGGTTTGAGCAGTTCTTC.

This rearrangement joins TRBV27 to TRBJ1-1; 11 bases are shared with TRBD1. Germline CDR1 is MNHEY and CDR2 is SMNVEV (reference sequence). There are 13 residues in the CDR3. V was clipped by 9 bases and J by 11 bases; unmatched bases: 11. Here the CDR3 reads CASRGQGGGMAFF. In DNA form, the CDR3 reads TGTGCCAGTCGGGGACAGGGGGGGGGCATGGCTTTCTTT.

V gene TRBV6-6 combines with J gene TRBJ1-2; D perhaps matches TRBD1 (6 bases). V lost 8 bases and J 4 bases, leaving 17 bases between the germline ends. Germline V CDR1 and CDR2: MNHNY, SVGAGI (reference sequence). This CDR3 region has 14 residues. CDR3 protein: CASRTGTTSYGYTF. CDR3 nucleotide sequence: TGTGCCAGCCGTACGGGGACAACCAGCTATGGCTACACCTTC.

The chain couples TRBV28 to TRBJ1-6, with a tentative D call TRBD1 (5 bases). This CDR3 has 16 residues. The V gene's germline CDR1 is MDHEN and CDR2 SYDVKM. The V gene lost 3 bases and the J gene lost 0 bases, with 9 bases spanning the gap. The CDR3 is CASSLGGSSYNSPLHF. The CDR3 bases are TGTGCCAGCAGTTTGGGGGGAAGCTCCTATAATTCACCCCTCCACTTT.

The chain is built from TRBV12-1 and TRBJ1-1. TRBV12-1 is tagged as a pseudogene. This CDR3 contains 9 residues. In DNA, the CDR3 is TGTGCCAGCAGCTTTGGGGCTTTCTTT. Its translation is CASSFGAFF.

This clone was seen a handful of times. The rearrangement joins TRBV4-3 to TRBJ1-1; D call uncertain. CDR3 length: 14 amino acids. The germline V gene has CDR1 LGHNA and CDR2 YSLEER. Trimming removed 0 bases at V and 3 bases at J, with 8 bases between. As DNA, the CDR3 is TGCGCCAGCAGCCAAGAATCGGGCTACACTGAAGCTTTCTTT. It is translated as CASSQESGYTEAFF.

J is TRBJ1-1 and V is TRBV5-4; D may be TRBD1 (5 bases). CDR1 and CDR2 from the germline V gene are SGHNT and YYREEE (reference sequence). The V end was cut by 5 bases, the J end by 4 bases, with 21 bases between. This CDR3 has 16 amino acids. CDR3 in amino acids: CASRNQKTGRSTEAFF. The CDR3 nucleotides read TGTGCCAGCAGAAATCAAAAAACGGGGCGTAGCACTGAAGCTTTCTTT.

The sample holds one count of this clone. The chain links TRBV5-8 to TRBJ1-2; 10 bases fit TRBD1. CDR3 length: 14 residues. The junction had 7 bases not matched to a gene; V was cut back by 3 bases and J by 8 bases. CDR1 and CDR2 from the germline V gene are SGHTS and YDEGEE. CDR3 loop: CASSSPGTGDGYTF. CDR3 bases: TGTGCCAGCAGCTCCCCCGGGACAGGGGACGGCTACACCTTC.